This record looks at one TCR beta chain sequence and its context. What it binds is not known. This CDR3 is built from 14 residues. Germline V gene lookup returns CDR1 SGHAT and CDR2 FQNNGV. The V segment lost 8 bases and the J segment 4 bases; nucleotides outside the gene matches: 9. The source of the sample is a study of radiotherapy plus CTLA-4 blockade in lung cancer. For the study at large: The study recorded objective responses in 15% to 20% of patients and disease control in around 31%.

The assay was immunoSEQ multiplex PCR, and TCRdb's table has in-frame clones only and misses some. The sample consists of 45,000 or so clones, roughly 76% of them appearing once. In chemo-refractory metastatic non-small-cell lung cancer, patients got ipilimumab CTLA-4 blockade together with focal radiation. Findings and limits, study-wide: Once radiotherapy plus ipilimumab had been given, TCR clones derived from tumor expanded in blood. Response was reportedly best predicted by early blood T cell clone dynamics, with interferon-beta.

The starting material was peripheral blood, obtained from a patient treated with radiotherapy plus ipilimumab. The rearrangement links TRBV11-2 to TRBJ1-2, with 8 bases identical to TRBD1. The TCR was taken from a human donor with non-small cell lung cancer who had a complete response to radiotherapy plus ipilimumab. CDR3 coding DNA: TGTGCCAGCGGACGAGGACAGGGAGTCTATGGCTACACCTTC. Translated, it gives CASGRGQGVYGYTF.